This T cell receptor (beta chain) stems from a study of shared clonotypes between healthy human individuals. General observations from the study: Several donors had 5% to 6.5% of their naive CD4 clonotypes in common.

The germline CDR1 and CDR2 sequences are SGHAT and FQDESV (reference sequence). Trimming left V 5 bases short and J 0 bases short, with 5 bases between. The CDR3 runs 14 residues. The assay used deep level. Here immunoSEQ multiplex PCR was the method, and the copy in TCRdb shows in-frame clones only, minus some. This table holds approximately 980,000 clones, around 80% found once. A remark on this clone: Its specificity is not known.

J is TRBJ2-6 and V is TRBV11-1; no definite D call. Material: memory CD4+ T cells sorted from blood. Noted subset: CD45RA-negative fraction. The sequence was collected from a man between 18 and 35 years old in good health. Here the CDR3 DNA reads TGTGCCAGCAGCCCAGGCTCTGGGGCCAACGTCCTGACTTTC. Its protein is CASSPGSGANVLTF.